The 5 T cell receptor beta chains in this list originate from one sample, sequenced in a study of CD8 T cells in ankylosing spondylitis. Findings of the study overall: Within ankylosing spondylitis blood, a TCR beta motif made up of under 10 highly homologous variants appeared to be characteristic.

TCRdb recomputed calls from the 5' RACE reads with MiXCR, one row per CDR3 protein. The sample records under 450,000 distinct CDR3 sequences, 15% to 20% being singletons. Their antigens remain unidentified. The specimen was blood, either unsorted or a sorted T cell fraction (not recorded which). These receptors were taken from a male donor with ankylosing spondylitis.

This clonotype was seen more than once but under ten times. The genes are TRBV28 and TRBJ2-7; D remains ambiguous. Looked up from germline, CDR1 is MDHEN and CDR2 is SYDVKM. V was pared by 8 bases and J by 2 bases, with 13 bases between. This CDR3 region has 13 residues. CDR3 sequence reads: CASLPRFPYEQYF. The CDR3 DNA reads TGTGCCAGCCTACCTCGCTTCCCCTACGAGCAGTACTTC.

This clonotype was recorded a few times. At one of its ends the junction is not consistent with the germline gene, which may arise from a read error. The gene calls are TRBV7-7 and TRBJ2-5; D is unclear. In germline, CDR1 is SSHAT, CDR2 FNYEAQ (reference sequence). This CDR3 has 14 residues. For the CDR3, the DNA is TGTGCTAGCAGCTTATCGAGCACCCTGAAGACCCAGTACTTC. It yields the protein CASSLSSTLKTQYF. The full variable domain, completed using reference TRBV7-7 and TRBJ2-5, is GAGVSQSPRYKVTKRGQDVTLRCDPISSHATLYWYQQALGQGPEFLTYFNYEAQPDKSGLPSDRFSAERPEGSISTLTIQRTEQRDSAMYRCASSLSSTLKTQYFGPGTRLLVL.

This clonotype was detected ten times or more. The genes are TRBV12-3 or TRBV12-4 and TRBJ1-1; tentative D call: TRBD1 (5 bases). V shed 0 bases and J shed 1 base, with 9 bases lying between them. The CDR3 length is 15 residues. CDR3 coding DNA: TGTGCCAGCAGTTTAGCTGAGGGGTGGAACACTGAAGCTTTCTTT. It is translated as CASSLAEGWNTEAFF.

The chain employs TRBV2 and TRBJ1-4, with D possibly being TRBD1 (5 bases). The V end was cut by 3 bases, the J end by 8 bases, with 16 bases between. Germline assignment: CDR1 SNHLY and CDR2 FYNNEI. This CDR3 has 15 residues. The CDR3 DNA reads TGTGCCAGCAGTGAGGGGCGGCCTGGGATCGAAAAACTGTTTTTT. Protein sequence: CASSEGRPGIEKLFF.

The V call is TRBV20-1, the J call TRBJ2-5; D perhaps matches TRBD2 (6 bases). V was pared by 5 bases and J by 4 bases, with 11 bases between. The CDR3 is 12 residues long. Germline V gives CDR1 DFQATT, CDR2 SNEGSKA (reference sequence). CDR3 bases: TGCAGTGCTGGGCTGGGGGGAGAGACCCAGTACTTC. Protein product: CSAGLGGETQYF.